These 13 T cell receptor beta chains originate from one sample sequenced in a study of T cell responses to AZD1222 COVID-19 vaccine. Sequenced by immunoSEQ multiplex PCR; TCRdb stores in-frame clones only, minus some. The sample carries approximately 120,000 clones, around 89% recorded once. The sample here was peripheral blood, taken on day 0 of AZD1222 vaccination. These receptors were obtained from an adult in good health.

The chain has TRBV7-3 and TRBJ1-1, with D possibly TRBD1 on 5 matching bases. This CDR3 is built from 13 residues. Germline V lookup: CDR1 SGHTA, CDR2 FQGTGA. V gave up 3 bases and J gave up 9 bases, with 14 bases separating them. The CDR3 reads CASSLTYGTQAFF. CDR3 DNA sequence: TGTGCCAGCAGCTTGACGTATGGGACCCAAGCTTTCTTT.

V and J are TRBV4-2 and TRBJ1-2, with 7 positions matching TRBD1. Trimming at V came to 0 bases and at J to 4 bases, leaving 2 bases not matched to a gene. The CDR3 totals 14 residues. Germline lookup yields CDR1 LGHNA and CDR2 YNFKEQ. This chain's CDR3 is CASSQEGDSYGYTF. CDR3 sequence (DNA): TGTGCCAGCAGCCAAGAGGGGGACAGCTATGGCTACACCTTC.

The CDR3 region is CASPLGWGGAEAFF. The CDR3 nucleotides read TGTGCCAGCCCTTTGGGGTGGGGCGGGGCTGAAGCTTTCTTT. This chain joins TRBV21-1 and TRBJ1-1. TRBV21-1 is described as a pseudogene. There are 14 residues in the CDR3.

The V and J genes are TRBV6-5 and TRBJ2-7; D is perhaps TRBD1 (6 bases). Germline V CDR1 and CDR2: MNHEY, SVGAGI. The CDR3 runs 14 residues. V lost 5 bases to trimming and J lost 5 bases, with 16 bases between them. CDR3 in amino acids: CASSTNRVLHEQYF. In DNA, the CDR3 is TGTGCCAGCAGTACAAACAGGGTTCTCCACGAGCAGTACTTC.

The rearrangement uses TRBV4-2 and TRBJ2-1; TRBD1 matches at 9 bases. Unmatched junction bases numbered 8, after V lost 5 bases and J lost 3 bases. Germline V lookup: CDR1 LGHNA, CDR2 YNFKEQ. This CDR3 is 16 amino acids long. CDR3 residues: CASSETGTGYYNEQFF. The CDR3 DNA is TGTGCCAGCAGCGAAACCGGGACAGGGTACTACAATGAGCAGTTCTTC.

This chain links TRBV11-2 with TRBJ2-7; D is ambiguous. V was cut by 1 base and J by 6 bases, with 13 bases left in between. CDR3 length equals 14 residues. Germline CDR1 is SGHAT and CDR2 is FQNNGV. The CDR3 sequence is CASSLGVSNREQYF. The CDR3 DNA reads TGTGCCAGCAGCTTAGGAGTCAGTAATCGCGAGCAGTACTTC.

This chain joins TRBV12-3 or TRBV12-4 and TRBJ1-1; TRBD1 aligns across 8 bases. Trimming took 6 bases from V and 4 from J; bases not matched to a gene: 4. CDR3 length equals 13 residues. The DNA for the CDR3 is TGTGCCAGCAGGACCGACAGGGGCACTGAAGCTTTCTTT. This translates into CASRTDRGTEAFF.

This clone was counted only a few times. The chain combines TRBV2 with TRBJ2-2; D not resolved. V was trimmed by 3 bases and J by 0 bases, leaving 8 bases between them. The CDR3 is 15 amino acids. In germline, CDR1 is SNHLY, CDR2 FYNNEI. This CDR3 reads CASSEHNANTGELFF. CDR3 in DNA: TGTGCCAGCAGTGAGCACAACGCGAACACCGGGGAGCTGTTTTTT.

CDR3 bases: TGTGCCAGCAGTGGGCCAGCGACTCCCAAAGAGACCCAGTACTTC. As protein: CASSGPATPKETQYF. This chain links TRBV2 with TRBJ2-5; D unresolved. The CDR3 is made up of 15 amino acids. V was pared by 4 bases and J by 3 bases, with 15 bases between. Germline assignment: CDR1 SNHLY and CDR2 FYNNEI.

The rearrangement links TRBV20-1 to TRBJ2-1; D unclear. Germline V gene sequence: CDR1 DFQATT, CDR2 SNEGSKA (reference sequence). This CDR3 region has 10 residues. V was shortened by 4 bases and J by 6 bases, with 4 bases between the two germline ends. In DNA, the CDR3 is TGCAGTGCTAAGGTCAATGAGCAGTTCTTC. It is translated as CSAKVNEQFF.

This chain joins TRBV6-2 or TRBV6-3 and TRBJ2-7, with 8 bases that match TRBD2. The CDR3 spans 15 residues. After removal of 2 bases from V and 3 bases from J, the junction contained 6 bases not matched to a gene. Per germline, CDR1 MNHEY and CDR2 SVGEGT. For the CDR3, the DNA is TGTGCCAGCAGTTACCCAGCGGGAGTGGGCTACGAGCAGTACTTC. Its protein product is CASSYPAGVGYEQYF.

The V call is TRBV4-2, the J call TRBJ1-1; no clear D gene. Germline lookup yields CDR1 LGHNA and CDR2 YNFKEQ. With 4 bases removed from V and 6 bases from J, the gap between germline ends came to 9 bases. The CDR3 runs 12 residues. The CDR3 DNA reads TGTGCCAGCAGCCCCGGTAACGCTGAAGCTTTCTTT. It yields the protein CASSPGNAEAFF.

The chain uses TRBV27 and TRBJ2-1, with D perhaps matching TRBD2 (7 bases). The CDR3 consists of 12 residues. Germline V CDR1 and CDR2: MNHEY, SMNVEV (reference sequence). The V end lost 5 bases, the J end lost 9 bases, and 11 bases lay between the germline ends. CDR3 nucleotide sequence: TGTGCCAGCAGTCCTGCGGGGGCTGAGCAGTTCTTC. Translated, it gives CASSPAGAEQFF.